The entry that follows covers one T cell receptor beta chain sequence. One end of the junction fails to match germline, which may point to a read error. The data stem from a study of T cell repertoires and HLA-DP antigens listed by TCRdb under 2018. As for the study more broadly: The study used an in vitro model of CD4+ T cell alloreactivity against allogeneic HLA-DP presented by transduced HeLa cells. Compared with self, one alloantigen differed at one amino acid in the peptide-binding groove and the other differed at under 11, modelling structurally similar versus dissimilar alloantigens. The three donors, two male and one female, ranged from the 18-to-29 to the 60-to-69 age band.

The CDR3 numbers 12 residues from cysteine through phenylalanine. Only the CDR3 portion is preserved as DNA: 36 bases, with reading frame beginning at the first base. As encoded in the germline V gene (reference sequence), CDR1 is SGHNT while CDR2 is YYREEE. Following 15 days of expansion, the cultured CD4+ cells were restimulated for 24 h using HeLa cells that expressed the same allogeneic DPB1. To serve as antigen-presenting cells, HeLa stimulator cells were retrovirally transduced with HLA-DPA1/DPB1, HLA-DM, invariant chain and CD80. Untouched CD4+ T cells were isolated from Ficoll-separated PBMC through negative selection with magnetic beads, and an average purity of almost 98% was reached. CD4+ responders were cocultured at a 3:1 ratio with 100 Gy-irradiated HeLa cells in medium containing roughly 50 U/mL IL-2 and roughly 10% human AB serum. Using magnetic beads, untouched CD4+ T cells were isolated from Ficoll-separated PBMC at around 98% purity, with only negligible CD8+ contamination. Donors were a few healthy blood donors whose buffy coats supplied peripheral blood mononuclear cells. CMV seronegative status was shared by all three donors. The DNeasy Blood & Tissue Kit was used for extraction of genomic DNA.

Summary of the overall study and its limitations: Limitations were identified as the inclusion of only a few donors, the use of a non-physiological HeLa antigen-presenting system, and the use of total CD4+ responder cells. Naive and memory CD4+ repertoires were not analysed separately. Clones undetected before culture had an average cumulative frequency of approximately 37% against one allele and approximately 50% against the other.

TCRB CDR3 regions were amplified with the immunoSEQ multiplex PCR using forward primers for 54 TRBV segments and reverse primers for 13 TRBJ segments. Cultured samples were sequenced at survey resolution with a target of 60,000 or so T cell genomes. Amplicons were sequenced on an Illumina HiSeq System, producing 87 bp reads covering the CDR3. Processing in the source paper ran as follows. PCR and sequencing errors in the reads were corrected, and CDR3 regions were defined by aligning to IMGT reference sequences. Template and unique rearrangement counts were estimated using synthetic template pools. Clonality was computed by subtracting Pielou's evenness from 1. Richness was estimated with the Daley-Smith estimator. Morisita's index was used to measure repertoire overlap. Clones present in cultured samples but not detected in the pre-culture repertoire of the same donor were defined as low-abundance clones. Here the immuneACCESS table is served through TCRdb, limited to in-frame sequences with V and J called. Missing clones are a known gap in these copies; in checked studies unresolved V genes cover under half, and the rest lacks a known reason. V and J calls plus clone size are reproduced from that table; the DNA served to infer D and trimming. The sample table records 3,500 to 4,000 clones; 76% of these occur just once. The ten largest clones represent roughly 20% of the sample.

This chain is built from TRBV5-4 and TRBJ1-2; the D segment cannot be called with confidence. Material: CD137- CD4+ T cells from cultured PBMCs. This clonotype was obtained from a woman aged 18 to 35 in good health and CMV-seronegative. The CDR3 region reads CASSRNSQGYTF. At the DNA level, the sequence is TGCGCCAGCAGCCGAAATTCCCAGGGCTACACCTTC.